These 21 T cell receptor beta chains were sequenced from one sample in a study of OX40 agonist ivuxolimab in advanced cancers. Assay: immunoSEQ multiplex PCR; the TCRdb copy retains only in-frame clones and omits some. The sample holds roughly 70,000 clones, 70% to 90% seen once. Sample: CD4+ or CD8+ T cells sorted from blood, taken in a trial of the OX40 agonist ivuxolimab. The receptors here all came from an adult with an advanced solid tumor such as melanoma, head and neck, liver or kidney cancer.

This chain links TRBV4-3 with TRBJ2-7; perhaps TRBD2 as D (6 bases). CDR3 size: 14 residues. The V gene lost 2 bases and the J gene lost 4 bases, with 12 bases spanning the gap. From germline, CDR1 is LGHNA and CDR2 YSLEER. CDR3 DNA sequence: TGCGCCAGCAGCCAATCCGGGGGTGTGTACGAGCAGTACTTC. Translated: CASSQSGGVYEQYF.

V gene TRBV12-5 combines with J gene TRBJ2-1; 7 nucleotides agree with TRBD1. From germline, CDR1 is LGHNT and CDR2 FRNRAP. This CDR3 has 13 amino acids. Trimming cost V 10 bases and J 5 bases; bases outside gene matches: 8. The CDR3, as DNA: TGTGCTACTCAGGGGGAGTGGGACAATGAGCAGTTCTTC. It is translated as CATQGEWDNEQFF.

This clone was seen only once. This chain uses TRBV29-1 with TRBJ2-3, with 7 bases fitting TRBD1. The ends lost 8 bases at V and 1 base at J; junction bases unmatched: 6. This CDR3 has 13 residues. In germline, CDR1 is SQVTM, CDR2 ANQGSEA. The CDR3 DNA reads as TGCAGCATAAAGGGGGCAGGCACAGATACGCAGTATTTT. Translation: CSIKGAGTDTQYF.

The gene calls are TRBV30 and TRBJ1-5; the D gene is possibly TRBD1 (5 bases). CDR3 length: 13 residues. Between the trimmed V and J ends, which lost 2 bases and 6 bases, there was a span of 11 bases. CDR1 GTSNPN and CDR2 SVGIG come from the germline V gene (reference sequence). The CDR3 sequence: CAWSYRSPQPQHF. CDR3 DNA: TGTGCCTGGAGTTACAGGTCCCCTCAGCCCCAGCATTTT. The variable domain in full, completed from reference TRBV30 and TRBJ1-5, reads SQTIHQWPATLVQPVGSPLSLECTVEGTSNPNLYWYRQAAGRGLQLLFYSVGIGQISSEVPQNLSASRPQDRQFILSSKKLLLSDSGFYLCAWSYRSPQPQHFGDGTRLSIL.

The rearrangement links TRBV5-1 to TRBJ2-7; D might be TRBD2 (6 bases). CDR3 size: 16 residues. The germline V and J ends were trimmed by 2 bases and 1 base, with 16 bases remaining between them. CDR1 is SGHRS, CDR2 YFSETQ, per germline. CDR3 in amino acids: CASSFGTLDRSYEQYF. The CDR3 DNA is TGCGCCAGCAGCTTCGGGACTCTGGACCGGTCCTACGAGCAGTACTTC.

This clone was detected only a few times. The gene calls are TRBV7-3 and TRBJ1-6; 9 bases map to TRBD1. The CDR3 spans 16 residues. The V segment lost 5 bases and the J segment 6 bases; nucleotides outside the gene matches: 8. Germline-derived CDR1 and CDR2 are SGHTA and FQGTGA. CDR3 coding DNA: TGTGCCAGCAGCGTCCGGGGACAGGGAGCTAATTCACCCCTCCACTTT. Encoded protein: CASSVRGQGANSPLHF.

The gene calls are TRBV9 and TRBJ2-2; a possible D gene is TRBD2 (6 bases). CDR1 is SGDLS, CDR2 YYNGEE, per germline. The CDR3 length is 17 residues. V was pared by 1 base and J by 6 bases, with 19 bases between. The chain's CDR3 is CASSVLMGLNNPGELFF. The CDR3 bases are TGTGCCAGCAGCGTACTGATGGGACTTAATAATCCCGGGGAGCTGTTTTTT.

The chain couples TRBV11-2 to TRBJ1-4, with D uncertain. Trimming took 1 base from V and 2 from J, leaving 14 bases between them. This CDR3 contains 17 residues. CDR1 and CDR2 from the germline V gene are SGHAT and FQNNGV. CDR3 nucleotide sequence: TGTGCCAGCAGCTTAGGTTCAGTGTTCACGACTAATGAAAAACTGTTTTTT. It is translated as CASSLGSVFTTNEKLFF.

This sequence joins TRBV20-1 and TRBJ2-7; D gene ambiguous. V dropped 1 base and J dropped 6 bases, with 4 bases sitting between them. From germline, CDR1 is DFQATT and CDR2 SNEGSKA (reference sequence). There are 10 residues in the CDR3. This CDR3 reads CSARVFEQYF. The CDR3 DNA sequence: TGCAGTGCTAGAGTATTCGAGCAGTACTTC.

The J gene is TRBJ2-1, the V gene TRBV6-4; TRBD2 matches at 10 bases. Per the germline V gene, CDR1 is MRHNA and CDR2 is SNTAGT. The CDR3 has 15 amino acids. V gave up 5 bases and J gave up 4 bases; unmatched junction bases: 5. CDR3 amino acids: CASSQSGRGYNEQFF. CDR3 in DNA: TGTGCCAGCAGTCAGAGCGGGAGGGGTTACAATGAGCAGTTCTTC.

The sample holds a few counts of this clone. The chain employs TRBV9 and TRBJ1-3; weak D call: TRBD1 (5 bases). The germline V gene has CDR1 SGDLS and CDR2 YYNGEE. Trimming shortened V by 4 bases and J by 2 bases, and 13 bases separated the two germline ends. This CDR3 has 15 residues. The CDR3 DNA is TGTGCCAGCAGCCTTGGGGTGGGGCCTGGAAACACCATATATTTT. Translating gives CASSLGVGPGNTIYF. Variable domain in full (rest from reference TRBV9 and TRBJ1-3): DSGVTQTPKHLITATGQRVTLRCSPRSGDLSVYWYQQSLDQGLQFLIQYYNGEERAKGNILERFSAQQFPDLHSELNLSSLELGDSALYFCASSLGVGPGNTIYFGEGSWLTVV.

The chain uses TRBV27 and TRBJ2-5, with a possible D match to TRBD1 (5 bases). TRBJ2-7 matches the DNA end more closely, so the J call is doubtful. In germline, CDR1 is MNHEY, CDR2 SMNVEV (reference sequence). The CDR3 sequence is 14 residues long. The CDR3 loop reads CASSFERGGYEQYF. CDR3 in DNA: TGTGCCAGCAGTTTTGAAAGGGGTGGCTACGAGCAGTACTTC.

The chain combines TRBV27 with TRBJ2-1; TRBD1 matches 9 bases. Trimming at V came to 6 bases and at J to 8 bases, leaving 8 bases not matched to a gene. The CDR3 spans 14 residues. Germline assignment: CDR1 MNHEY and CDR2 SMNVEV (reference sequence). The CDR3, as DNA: TGTGCCAGCAGACTACAGGGGGCAAGGGATGAGCAGTTCTTC. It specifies CASRLQGARDEQFF.

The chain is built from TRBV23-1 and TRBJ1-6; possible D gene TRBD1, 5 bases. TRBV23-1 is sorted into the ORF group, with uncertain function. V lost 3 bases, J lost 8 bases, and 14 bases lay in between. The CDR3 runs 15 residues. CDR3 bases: TGCGCCAGCAGTCATAGAGGGGAATGGGATTCACCCCTCCACTTT. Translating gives CASSHRGEWDSPLHF.

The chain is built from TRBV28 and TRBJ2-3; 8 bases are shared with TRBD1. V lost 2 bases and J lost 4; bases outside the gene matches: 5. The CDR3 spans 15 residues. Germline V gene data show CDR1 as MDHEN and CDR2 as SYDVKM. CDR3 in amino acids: CASSLRTGHPDTQYF. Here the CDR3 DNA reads TGTGCCAGCAGTTTAAGGACAGGGCACCCAGATACGCAGTATTTT. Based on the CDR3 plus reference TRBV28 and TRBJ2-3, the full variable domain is DVKVTQSSRYLVKRTGEKVFLECVQDMDHENMFWYRQDPGLGLRLIYFSYDVKMKEKGDIPEGYSVSREKKERFSLILESASTNQTSMYLCASSLRTGHPDTQYFGPGTRLTVL.

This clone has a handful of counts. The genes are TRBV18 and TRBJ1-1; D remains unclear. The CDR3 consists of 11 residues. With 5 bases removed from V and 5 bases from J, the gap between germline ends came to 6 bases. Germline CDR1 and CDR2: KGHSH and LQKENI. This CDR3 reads CASSDWTEAFF. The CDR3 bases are TGTGCCAGCTCAGATTGGACTGAAGCTTTCTTT.

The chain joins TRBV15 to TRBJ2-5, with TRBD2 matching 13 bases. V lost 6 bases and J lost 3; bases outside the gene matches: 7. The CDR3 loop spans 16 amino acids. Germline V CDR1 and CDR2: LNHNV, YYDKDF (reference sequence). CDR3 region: CATRLAGGPAKETQYF. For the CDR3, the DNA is TGTGCCACCAGACTAGCGGGAGGGCCCGCTAAAGAGACCCAGTACTTC.

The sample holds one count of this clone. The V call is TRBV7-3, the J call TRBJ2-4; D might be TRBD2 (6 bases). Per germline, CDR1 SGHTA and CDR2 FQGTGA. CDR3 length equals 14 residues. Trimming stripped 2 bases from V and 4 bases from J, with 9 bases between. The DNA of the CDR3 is TGTGCCAGCAGCTTAGGCGGGACGAAAAACATTCAGTACTTC. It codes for CASSLGGTKNIQYF.

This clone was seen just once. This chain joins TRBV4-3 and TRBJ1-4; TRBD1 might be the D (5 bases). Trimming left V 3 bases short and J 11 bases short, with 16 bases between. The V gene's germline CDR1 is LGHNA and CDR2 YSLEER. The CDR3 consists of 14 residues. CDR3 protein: CASSQVRGPHKLFF. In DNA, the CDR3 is TGCGCCAGCAGCCAGGTCCGGGGACCCCACAAACTGTTTTTT.

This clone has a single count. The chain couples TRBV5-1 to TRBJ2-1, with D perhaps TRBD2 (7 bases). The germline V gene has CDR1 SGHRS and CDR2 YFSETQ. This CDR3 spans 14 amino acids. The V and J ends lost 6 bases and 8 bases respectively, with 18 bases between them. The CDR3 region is CASTAGAVGDEQFF. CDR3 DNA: TGCGCCAGCACCGCGGGGGCAGTGGGGGATGAGCAGTTCTTC.

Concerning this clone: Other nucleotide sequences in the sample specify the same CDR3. Here the CDR3 reads CATSRDRTNEKLFF. The CDR3 region has the DNA TGTGCCACCAGCAGAGATCGTACGAATGAAAAACTGTTTTTT. This rearrangement joins TRBV15 to TRBJ1-4, with D unclear. Trimming cost V 0 bases and J 5 bases, with 7 bases left between them. Germline CDR1 and CDR2: LNHNV and YYDKDF (reference sequence). This CDR3 is built from 14 residues.